The 14 T cell receptor beta chains presented below share a single source sample, sequenced in a study of blood T cell repertoires in COVID-19. TCRdb's table, derived via immunoSEQ multiplex PCR, lists solely in-frame clones and lacks some. The sample has 350,000 to 400,000 clones, 86% seen once; the top ten hold around 7.5%. The sequencing sample was made of peripheral blood. Receptors were obtained from a woman in her sixties with COVID-19, enrolled during active disease.

This clone appeared a few times. This CDR3 is CASSSTGSPSQPQHF. In DNA, the CDR3 is TGCGCCAGCAGCTCGACAGGGTCGCCTTCTCAGCCCCAGCATTTT. The chain has TRBV5-1 and TRBJ1-5, with 7 nucleotides matching TRBD1. The length of the CDR3 is 15 residues. V lost 3 bases, J lost 6 bases, and 9 bases stayed unmatched. Germline V gene sequence: CDR1 SGHRS, CDR2 YFSETQ.

This clone was counted a few times. This rearrangement joins TRBV11-3 to TRBJ1-1; TRBD1 matches at 12 bases. Germline lookup yields CDR1 SGHNT and CDR2 YENEEA. V shed 3 bases, J shed 8 bases, and the junction held 13 bases outside the gene matches. This CDR3 contains 17 residues. The CDR3 loop is CASSFGGTGGGRGEAFF. The DNA of the CDR3 is TGTGCCAGCAGCTTCGGCGGGACAGGGGGCGGGCGCGGAGAAGCTTTCTTT. The variable domain in full, completed from reference TRBV11-3 and TRBJ1-1, reads EAGVVQSPRYKIIEKKQPVAFWCNPISGHNTLYWYLQNLGQGPELLIRYENEEAVDDSQLPKDRFSAERLKGVDSTLKIQPAELGDSAVYLCASSFGGTGGGRGEAFFGQGTRLTVV.

The chain is built from TRBV12-5 and TRBJ2-1; no definite D call. The CDR3 sequence is 13 residues long. Germline CDR1 and CDR2: LGHNT and FRNRAP. Trimming left V 7 bases short and J 7 bases short, with 14 bases between. The CDR3, as DNA: TGTGCTAGTGCCCCTAGTGTAGCAAATGAGCAGTTCTTC. This codes for CASAPSVANEQFF.

This clone came up a few times. This chain links TRBV18 with TRBJ1-6; D is unclear. CDR3 length: 14 amino acids. Trimming took off 8 bases at V and 10 bases at J, with 18 bases between the two ends. Germline V gives CDR1 KGHSH, CDR2 LQKENI. The CDR3 loop is CASTFGGVGSPLHF. In nucleotides, the CDR3 is TGTGCCAGCACCTTTGGCGGGGTAGGCTCACCCCTCCACTTT.

This clone was detected once. This sequence joins TRBV5-1 and TRBJ1-1, with 9 positions matching TRBD1. V lost 4 bases to trimming and J lost 4 bases; unmatched junction nucleotides: 2. Germline CDR1 SGHRS, CDR2 YFSETQ. This CDR3 has 13 amino acids. The CDR3 sequence is CASSADRGTEAFF. The CDR3 nucleotides are TGCGCCAGCAGCGCGGACAGGGGCACTGAAGCTTTCTTT.

The chain has TRBV10-3 and TRBJ2-3; 8 bases match TRBD2. V lost 0 bases and J lost 0; bases outside the gene matches: 5. The CDR3 extends over 17 amino acids. Looked up from germline, CDR1 is ENHRY and CDR2 is SYGVKD. The CDR3 sequence: CAISESIAGTSTDTQYF. In DNA form, the CDR3 reads TGTGCCATCAGTGAGTCGATAGCGGGGACTAGCACAGATACGCAGTATTTT.

The gene calls are TRBV6-5 and TRBJ1-5, with D possibly matching TRBD1 (5 bases). CDR1 MNHEY and CDR2 SVGAGI come from the germline V gene. This CDR3 has 14 amino acids. Deletions cut 6 bases from V and 1 base from J, with 10 bases between. The CDR3 DNA reads TGTGCCAGCAGGTCACCAGGGAGCAATCAGCCCCAGCATTTT. Its translation: CASRSPGSNQPQHF.

The chain recombines TRBV7-8 with TRBJ1-1; maybe TRBD1 (5 bases). The CDR3 totals 17 residues. CDR1 and CDR2 from the germline V gene are SGHVS and FQNEAQ. V was trimmed by 1 base and J by 0 bases, leaving 15 bases between them. CDR3 DNA: TGTGCCAGCAGCTTAGGCCCCGGGGGGAGGCTGAACACTGAAGCTTTCTTT. Translating gives CASSLGPGGRLNTEAFF.

CDR3 amino acids: CASSQGGGYEQYF. Here the CDR3 DNA reads TGTGCCAGCAGCCAAGGCGGTGGATACGAGCAGTACTTC. The genes are TRBV3-1 (or the pseudogene TRBV3-2) and TRBJ2-7, with D hard to call. The germline V gene has CDR1 LGHDT and CDR2 YNNKEL (reference sequence). V lost 1 base, J lost 4 bases, and 8 bases lay in between. This CDR3 has 13 residues.

The chain couples TRBV6-6 to TRBJ1-4, with 7 bases lining up with TRBD1. V was clipped by 4 bases and J by 4 bases; unmatched bases: 6. From germline, CDR1 is MNHNY and CDR2 SVGAGI (reference sequence). This CDR3 is built from 15 residues. The CDR3 coding sequence is TGTGCCAGCAGTTGGTCGGGACAGTTTAATGAAAAACTGTTTTTT. This gives the protein CASSWSGQFNEKLFF.

This rearrangement joins TRBV5-8 to TRBJ2-3; 12 positions match TRBD2. Germline CDR1 and CDR2: SGHTS and YDEGEE. With 0 bases clipped from V and 4 bases from J, the junction kept 6 bases outside the gene matches. This CDR3 comprises 17 residues. CDR3 DNA sequence: TGTGCCAGCAGCTTGGGACTAGCGGGGGTCTCGGCAGATACGCAGTATTTT. This translates into CASSLGLAGVSADTQYF.

This chain joins TRBV19 and TRBJ2-1; 10 nucleotides line up with TRBD1. CDR1 is LNHDA and CDR2 is SQIVND in the germline V gene (reference sequence). CDR3 length: 16 amino acids. The V gene end was trimmed by 7 bases and the J gene end by 6 bases; junction bases not matched to a gene: 12. The CDR3 loop is CASNDPGTGAGNEQFF. Here the CDR3 DNA reads TGTGCCAGTAACGATCCAGGGACAGGGGCTGGCAATGAGCAGTTCTTC.

V is TRBV2 and J is TRBJ2-7; the match to TRBD1 covers 11 bases. The V and J ends lost 5 bases and 5 bases, in that order; junction bases with no gene match: 2. The length of the CDR3 is 13 residues. Germline V gene sequence: CDR1 SNHLY, CDR2 FYNNEI. The DNA for the CDR3 is TGTGCCAGCAGTCGGACAGGGGGCCACGAGCAGTACTTC. Translation: CASSRTGGHEQYF.

For this clone: This specimen includes other DNA sequences encoding the same CDR3. V and J are TRBV7-9 and TRBJ1-3, with a weak D call TRBD1 (6 bases). The CDR3 is made up of 15 amino acids. Germline V gene lookup returns CDR1 SEHNR and CDR2 FQNEAQ (reference sequence). Trimming shortened V by 5 bases and J by 0 bases, and 11 bases separated the two germline ends. The CDR3 sequence: CASSLDRSSGNTIYF. CDR3 in DNA: TGTGCCAGCAGCCTCGACAGGAGCTCTGGAAACACCATATATTTT.